The text below deals with one T cell receptor (beta chain). The repertoire was sequenced with immunoSEQ multiplex PCR; TCRdb's copy has only in-frame clones and lacks some. The sample records just under 75,000 clones, roughly 87% being singletons. The data were taken from a study of control samples from healthy donors and cancer patients. Germline CDR1 and CDR2: MNHEY and SVGAGI. The ends were cut back, 2 bases at V and 4 bases at J, with 11 bases in the middle. The length of the CDR3 is 14 residues. The sequenced sample was blood. The sequence was obtained from a woman aged 45-65 years in good health. The chain links TRBV6-5 to TRBJ2-5; maybe TRBD2 (6 bases). CDR3 loop: CASSYLGGRETQYF. CDR3 nucleotides: TGTGCCAGCAGTTACCTTGGGGGGAGAGAGACCCAGTACTTC.